A single sample is the source of the 24 T cell receptor beta chains below, sequenced in a study of CD8+CD57+ T cells in acquired aplastic anemia. TCR beta VDJ and CDR3 profiling used genomic DNA as template. TCRdb redid the calling of the reads with MiXCR, one entry per CDR3 protein. Among about 270,000 distinct CDR3 sequences listed, about 56% were seen once. Sequences were obtained from sorted CD4+, CD8+, or CD8+CD57+ T cells (not recorded which) from PBMCs. These receptors all come from a human donor with severe aplastic anemia or a healthy control (not recorded which).

This clonotype has ten or more counts. The chain links TRBV20-1 to TRBJ1-2; D is uncertain. This CDR3 comprises 13 residues. CDR1 DFQATT and CDR2 SNEGSKA come from the germline V gene (reference sequence). V dropped 0 bases and J dropped 2 bases, with 7 bases sitting between them. As DNA, the CDR3 is TGCAGTGCTAGAGAGGGAGAAAACTATGGCTACACCTTC. Protein product: CSAREGENYGYTF.

V and J are TRBV9 and TRBJ1-6, with TRBD1 matching over 9 bases. This CDR3 region has 15 residues. Per the germline V gene, CDR1 is SGDLS and CDR2 is YYNGEE. Germline trimming cut 0 bases from V and 9 bases from J; bases unmatched to any gene: 4. In nucleotides, the CDR3 is TGTGCCAGCAGCGTAGGACAGGGGGGTACTTCACCCCTCCACTTT. Translated, it gives CASSVGQGGTSPLHF.

This clonotype was counted many times. J is TRBJ2-5 and V is TRBV30, with D perhaps given as TRBD1 or TRBD2 (5 bases each). V was pared by 0 bases and J by 5 bases, with 10 bases between. CDR3 length equals 13 residues. CDR1 and CDR2 from the germline V gene are GTSNPN and SVGIG (reference sequence). The DNA of the CDR3 is TGTGCCTGGAGTGTGAGGGACGGGGAGACCCAGTACTTC. Protein: CAWSVRDGETQYF.

This chain links TRBV7-9 with TRBJ1-2, with no clear D. The CDR3 contains 14 residues. Trimming took 5 bases from V and 1 from J, leaving 11 bases between them. The germline V gene encodes CDR1 SEHNR and CDR2 FQNEAQ (reference sequence). Written as DNA, the CDR3 is TGTGCCAGCAGCCCCGGGCCTGATAACTATGGCTACACCTTC. Translation: CASSPGPDNYGYTF.

This clonotype was observed at least ten times. The genes are TRBV19 and TRBJ2-5, with 9 bases identical to TRBD2. Trimming removed 4 bases from V and 7 bases from J; junction bases left unmatched: 10. Germline values: CDR1 LNHDA, CDR2 SQIVND (reference sequence). The CDR3 length is 15 residues. Here the CDR3 reads CASSTASGEVGTQYF. The CDR3 nucleotides read TGTGCCAGTAGTACGGCTAGCGGGGAAGTGGGGACCCAGTACTTC.

This chain uses TRBV12-3 or TRBV12-4 with TRBJ1-2; TRBD1 aligns across 7 bases. The CDR3 is 13 residues long. J lost 8 bases, V lost 3 bases, and 6 bases had no gene match. This CDR3 reads CASSLPGGKGYTF. CDR3 sequence (DNA): TGTGCCAGCAGTTTGCCAGGGGGTAAGGGCTACACCTTC.

This clonotype has more than one count but fewer than ten. This sequence joins TRBV4-3 and TRBJ2-7; D is undetermined. Per the germline V gene, CDR1 is LGHNA and CDR2 is YSLEER. This CDR3 is 15 amino acids long. The V end was cut by 1 base, the J end by 3 bases, with 13 bases between. The CDR3 nucleotides read TGCGCCAGCAGCCAAGTCGGTGGCAGGTACTACGAGCAGTACTTC. Residues: CASSQVGGRYYEQYF.

This CDR3 is CASSRTGTTILNTEAFF. The CDR3 bases are TGTGCCAGCTCACGGACCGGGACAACGATACTAAACACTGAAGCTTTCTTT. The rearrangement joins TRBV18 to TRBJ1-1; D is perhaps TRBD1 (6 bases). Trimming stripped 4 bases from V and 2 bases from J, with 20 bases between. The CDR3 sequence is 17 residues long. Per germline, CDR1 KGHSH and CDR2 LQKENI.

This clonotype came up a few times. Since a much larger clone is just one base distant, this may be a read error. The V call is TRBV19, the J call TRBJ1-5; 7 bases agree with TRBD1. V was pared by 1 base and J by 5 bases, with 8 bases of the junction left unmatched. The CDR3 totals 16 residues. CDR1 LNHDA and CDR2 SQIVND come from the germline V gene (reference sequence). This CDR3 reads CASSIAPDRIDQPQHF. CDR3 DNA: TGTGCCAGTAGTATAGCTCCGGACAGGATAGATCAGCCCCAGCATTTT.

The chain uses TRBV28 and TRBJ1-2, with 8 bases aligning to TRBD1. Unmatched junction bases numbered 10, after V lost 6 bases and J lost 10 bases. CDR1 MDHEN and CDR2 SYDVKM come from the germline V gene. CDR3 length: 13 amino acids. The CDR3 loop reads CASRADRGRFYTF. DNA of the CDR3: TGTGCCAGCAGAGCCGACAGGGGCCGCTTCTACACCTTC.

DNA of the CDR3: TGTGCCAGCAGCAGAGGACTAGTGGGTCATAAGAGCTCCTACGAGCAGTACTTC. Its protein product is CASSRGLVGHKSSYEQYF. The V and J genes are TRBV9 and TRBJ2-7; TRBD2 matches at 7 bases. The CDR3 sequence is 18 residues long. Losses at the gene ends were 4 bases for V and 0 bases for J; bases not matched to a gene: 16. The V gene's germline CDR1 is SGDLS and CDR2 YYNGEE.

Points on this clonotype: With a much larger clone just one base away, this may be a read error. This chain joins TRBV5-1 and TRBJ2-5; 7 nucleotides match TRBD2. With V trimmed by 7 bases and J by 7 bases, 16 bases remained unmatched. In germline, CDR1 is SGHRS, CDR2 YFSETQ. This CDR3 region has 15 residues. Here the CDR3 DNA reads TGCGCCAGCGGCCCCGGGGGGTACTCGCCGGGGACCCAGTACTTC. Residues: CASGPGGYSPGTQYF.

The J gene is TRBJ2-5, the V gene TRBV27, with 7 bases identical to TRBD1. CDR3 size: 13 residues. Germline V CDR1 and CDR2: MNHEY, SMNVEV (reference sequence). The J segment lost 1 base and the V segment lost 8 bases, leaving 4 bases of the junction unmatched. Here the CDR3 DNA reads TGTGCCAGCGGGACAGCTTTCCAAGAGACCCAGTACTTC. This sequence encodes CASGTAFQETQYF.

The sample holds many counts of this clonotype. The chain combines TRBV7-8 with TRBJ1-4; possibly TRBD1 for D (5 bases). Germline CDR1 and CDR2: SGHVS and FQNEAQ. Trimming removed 5 bases at V and 0 bases at J, with 13 bases between. The CDR3 sequence is 16 residues long. Here the CDR3 DNA reads TGTGCCAGCAGCAACGGACATTCGACAACTAATGAAAAACTGTTTTTT. It specifies CASSNGHSTTNEKLFF.

The chain links TRBV5-8 to TRBJ1-2, with 9 bases identical to TRBD1. The CDR3 consists of 14 residues. J lost 5 bases, V lost 7 bases, and 9 bases had no gene match. CDR1 SGHTS and CDR2 YDEGEE come from the germline V gene. The CDR3, as DNA: TGTGCCAGCGGCATGAGGGGGACAGGGTATGGCTACACCTTC. Its protein product is CASGMRGTGYGYTF.

This chain links TRBV9 with TRBJ2-7; D ambiguous. The CDR3 length is 14 residues. Germline V gene sequence: CDR1 SGDLS, CDR2 YYNGEE. V shed 0 bases and J shed 2 bases, with 9 bases lying between them. Here the CDR3 reads CASSVAPLAYEQYF. As DNA, the CDR3 is TGTGCCAGCAGCGTAGCGCCCTTGGCCTACGAGCAGTACTTC.

This clonotype appeared a single time. The chain carries TRBV29-1 and TRBJ2-3, with 7 bases lining up with TRBD1. Trimming cost V 7 bases and J 0 bases; bases outside gene matches: 10. The CDR3 loop spans 15 amino acids. Germline assignment: CDR1 SQVTM and CDR2 ANQGSEA. The CDR3 nucleotides are TGCAGCGCCGGCCGTGGGACAGCTAGCACAGATACGCAGTATTTT. Translating it yields CSAGRGTASTDTQYF.

This clonotype has a count of ten or more. The chain has TRBV20-1 and TRBJ1-1; 8 bases match TRBD1. The CDR3 is 13 amino acids. Germline CDR1 and CDR2: DFQATT and SNEGSKA (reference sequence). V dropped 5 bases and J dropped 5; count of bases not matched to a gene: 7. CDR3 amino acids: CSASRQGRTEAFF. The CDR3 DNA reads as TGCAGTGCTTCTAGACAGGGGCGAACTGAAGCTTTCTTT.

The chain joins TRBV7-8 to TRBJ1-1, with D uncertain. Trimming removed 8 bases at V and 7 bases at J, with 23 bases between. Germline V gene lookup returns CDR1 SGHVS and CDR2 FQNEAQ. This CDR3 contains 15 residues. The CDR3 nucleotides are TGTGCCAGCTCGGACTTTAGCATCGGGCAGCATGAAGCTTTCTTT. Protein product: CASSDFSIGQHEAFF.

The rearrangement links TRBV29-1 to TRBJ2-1; the match to TRBD1 covers 7 bases. The CDR3 spans 13 residues. The ends lost 5 bases at V and 1 base at J; junction bases unmatched: 2. Germline V gene lookup returns CDR1 SQVTM and CDR2 ANQGSEA. The CDR3 DNA reads TGCAGCGTTCCGACAGGGTCCTACAATGAGCAGTTCTTC. As protein: CSVPTGSYNEQFF.

At least ten counts were recorded for this clonotype. The genes are TRBV19 and TRBJ1-2; no definite D call. The germline V gene encodes CDR1 LNHDA and CDR2 SQIVND (reference sequence). The CDR3 is 13 amino acids. The V and J ends lost 5 bases and 2 bases respectively, with 9 bases between them. The CDR3 sequence: CASSFDTNYGYTF. For the CDR3, the DNA is TGTGCCAGTAGTTTTGACACGAACTATGGCTACACCTTC.

This clonotype was recorded many times. The CDR3 DNA reads as TGCAGTGCTAGTCTTAGGACGGCATACTCTGGGGCCAACGTCCTGACTTTC. It is translated as CSASLRTAYSGANVLTF. The chain combines TRBV20-1 with TRBJ2-6; no reliable D call. CDR1 and CDR2 from the germline V gene are DFQATT and SNEGSKA (reference sequence). The CDR3 extends over 17 amino acids. V was shortened by 3 bases and J by 0 bases, with 15 bases between the two germline ends.

Regarding this clonotype: Without the conserved terminal phenylalanine or tryptophan, this CDR3 likely stems from a read error. V gene TRBV30 combines with J gene TRBJ1-6; 12 nucleotides agree with TRBD1. V was pared by 6 bases and J by 6 bases, with 12 bases of the junction left unmatched. The CDR3 runs 17 residues. Germline values: CDR1 GTSNPN, CDR2 SVGIG (reference sequence). CDR3 amino acids: CACLPGTGGLINSPLHI. The CDR3 DNA sequence: TGTGCCTGCCTACCCGGGACAGGGGGCCTGATTAATTCACCCCTCCACATT.

The chain combines TRBV2 with TRBJ1-1; D might be TRBD1 (6 bases). CDR1 is SNHLY and CDR2 is FYNNEI in the germline V gene. Trimming removed 6 bases from V and 0 bases from J, with 11 bases in between. There are 14 residues in the CDR3. In DNA form, the CDR3 reads TGTGCCAGCAGGCCCGGACAGTTGAACACTGAAGCTTTCTTT. This gives the protein CASRPGQLNTEAFF.